These T cell receptor beta chains were read from a single sample in a study of CD8+ T cells in alopecia areata. Assay used: immunoSEQ multiplex PCR; TCRdb lists only in-frame clones, some missing. The sample holds 100,000 to 150,000 clones, roughly 69% seen once. The sequencing sample was made of CD4+ T cells sorted from blood. The receptors derive from a human donor in good health. CDR3s include the opening cysteine and the closing phenylalanine or tryptophan. Fields, in order: J gene, V gene, CDR3 protein.

TRBJ2-2 TRBV2 CASRGLAVNTGELFF
TRBJ2-1 TRBV18 CASSPMDNEQFF
TRBJ2-5 TRBV7-6 CASSLGLYETQYF
TRBJ1-1 TRBV30 CAWSATGPNTEAFF
TRBJ2-2 TRBV28 CASSFGSGELFF
TRBJ2-2 TRBV6-1 CASKYRLDGELFF
TRBJ2-1 TRBV30 CAWAAGVRPYNEQFF
TRBJ2-5 TRBV7-9 CASSLRIAGGETQYF
TRBJ2-7 TRBV27 CASRRDRGYYEQYF
TRBJ1-2 TRBV29-1 CSVEQKPGHKNYGYTF
TRBJ1-5 TRBV2 CASSLDTVQPQHF
TRBJ2-7 TRBV30 CAWSPTGSSEQYF
TRBJ2-7 TRBV15 CATSRDNYEQYF
TRBJ2-2 TRBV29-1 CSVEGHLNTGELFF
TRBJ1-5 TRBV30 CAWSAGQALSPQHF
TRBJ2-7 TRBV7-2 CASSPDYEQYF
TRBJ2-1 TRBV2 CASSRESSYNEQFF
TRBJ1-5 TRBV5-6 CASSQLQGNNQPQHF
TRBJ1-2 TRBV4-1 CASSQVGRDNYGYTF
TRBJ2-7 TRBV5-6 CASSARDRTREQYF
TRBJ2-2 TRBV5-6 CASSTTGLNTGELFF
TRBJ2-3 TRBV5-6 CASSLSDTQYF
TRBJ1-2 TRBV15 CATSRGRSTLNYGYTF